This T cell receptor beta chain was sequenced for a study of T cell responses to AZD1222 COVID-19 vaccine. The CDR3 consists of 12 residues. The V and J ends lost 1 base and 3 bases respectively, with 2 bases between them. Germline loops: CDR1 KGHDR, CDR2 SFDVKD. The assay was immunoSEQ multiplex PCR, and TCRdb's table has in-frame clones only and misses some. The table shows about 110,000 clones, with roughly 87% occurring only once. The starting material was peripheral blood, obtained on day 0 of AZD1222 vaccination. The gene calls are TRBV24-1 and TRBJ1-2, with D hard to call. The sequence came from an adult in good health. CDR3 coding DNA: TGTGCCACCAGTGATTTATACTATGGCTACACCTTC. It yields the protein CATSDLYYGYTF.